The 32 T cell receptor beta chains given below trace back to one sample, sequenced in a study of regulatory T cells in long-lasting Graves disease. Arm-PCR of CDR3 regions and iRepertoire HTBI primers were used to build TCR beta libraries. One entry per CDR3 protein results from TCRdb running MiXCR on the multiplex PCR reads. This sample yields hundreds of thousands of distinct CDR3 sequences, of which 22% are seen a single time; about an eighth belongs to the top ten. Noted time point: persistent/refractory GD, antithyroid drugs over 5 years with positive TRAb. Generation of the TCR library employed RNA extracted from PBMCs. The sequencing here drew on peripheral blood mononuclear cells (PBMCs), taken when the disease was refractory, from a patient treated with antithyroid drugs. The origin of the receptors is a female donor with Graves disease.

This clonotype has a count of ten or more. The chain employs TRBV4-3 and TRBJ1-4, with 7 bases fitting TRBD1. Trimming removed 1 base from V and 5 bases from J; junction bases left unmatched: 4. CDR3 length equals 15 residues. CDR1 and CDR2 from the germline V gene are LGHNA and YSLEER. CDR3 in amino acids: CASSQGTGFNEKLFF. CDR3 in DNA: TGCGCCAGCAGCCAAGGGACAGGATTCAATGAAAAACTGTTTTTT.

This clonotype was seen more than once but under ten times. The chain combines TRBV5-1 with TRBJ2-6; 8 bases are a match to TRBD2. The length of the CDR3 is 17 residues. Germline-derived CDR1 and CDR2 are SGHRS and YFSETQ. J lost 0 bases, V lost 3 bases, and 5 bases had no gene match. CDR3 in amino acids: CASSSRGGVSGANVLTF. As DNA, the CDR3 is TGCGCCAGCAGCTCCCGGGGGGGGGTCTCTGGGGCCAACGTCCTGACTTTC.

There are many counts of this clonotype. The V gene is TRBV2, the J gene TRBJ1-6, with D unresolved. With 2 bases removed from V and 7 bases from J, the gap between germline ends came to 6 bases. The germline CDR1 and CDR2 sequences are SNHLY and FYNNEI. The CDR3 has 13 amino acids. The CDR3 DNA reads as TGTGCCAGCAGTGAAAGTCAGAATTCACCCCTCCACTTT. It encodes CASSESQNSPLHF. Based on the CDR3 plus reference TRBV2 and TRBJ1-6, the full variable domain is EPEVTQTPSHQVTQMGQEVILRCVPISNHLYFYWYRQILGQKVEFLVSFYNNEISEKSEIFDDQFSVERPDGSNFTLKIRSTKLEDSAMYFCASSESQNSPLHFGNGTRLTVT.

This clonotype was detected ten times or more. The rearrangement joins TRBV12-3 or TRBV12-4 to TRBJ2-7; 11 bases are shared with TRBD2. V shed 6 bases and J 2 bases; nucleotides not matched to a gene: 3. CDR3 length: 14 residues. CDR3 residues: CASRGLAEPYEQYF. The CDR3 DNA reads TGTGCCAGCAGGGGACTAGCGGAACCCTACGAGCAGTACTTC.

This clonotype was counted ten times or more. The CDR3 DNA reads TGTGCCAGCAGTGATGGTGCAACTAATGAAAAACTGTTTTTT. Protein sequence: CASSDGATNEKLFF. The chain is built from TRBV12-3 or TRBV12-4 and TRBJ1-4; D ambiguous. Trimming cost V 5 bases and J 0 bases, with 7 bases left between them. The CDR3 length is 14 residues.

This clonotype appeared a few times. V gene TRBV28 combines with J gene TRBJ2-7, with 7 bases lining up with TRBD2. Trimming removed 5 bases from V and 5 bases from J; junction bases left unmatched: 12. Germline assignment: CDR1 MDHEN and CDR2 SYDVKM. This CDR3 has 15 amino acids. The CDR3 region has the DNA TGTGCCAGCAGTCCCCACCAAGGACTAGGGGACGAGCAGTACTTC. Its protein product is CASSPHQGLGDEQYF.

This clonotype was recorded many times. The chain employs TRBV5-1 and TRBJ2-7; 7 positions agree with TRBD1. The CDR3 length is 15 residues. Germline trimming cut 3 bases from V and 4 bases from J; bases unmatched to any gene: 10. Germline V lookup: CDR1 SGHRS, CDR2 YFSETQ. For the CDR3, the DNA is TGCGCCAGCAGCTCCGGGTTGGGACAGACTTACGAGCAGTACTTC. Its translation: CASSSGLGQTYEQYF.

This clonotype was detected many times. The CDR3 region is CSARVSDYEQYF. CDR3 in DNA: TGCAGTGCTAGAGTTAGCGACTACGAGCAGTACTTC. V is TRBV20-1 and J is TRBJ2-7; perhaps TRBD2 as D (5 bases). V lost 1 base, J lost 3 bases, and 7 bases lay in between. The length of the CDR3 is 12 residues. Germline CDR1 DFQATT, CDR2 SNEGSKA (reference sequence).

This clonotype was seen ten or more times. The gene calls are TRBV28 and TRBJ2-7, with D unclear. The CDR3 sequence is 15 residues long. Germline CDR1 MDHEN, CDR2 SYDVKM. The V and J ends lost 2 bases and 0 bases respectively, with 11 bases between them. The DNA for the CDR3 is TGTGCCAGCAGTTTAAACTCTCCAGTCTCCTACGAGCAGTACTTC. Amino acids: CASSLNSPVSYEQYF.

The J gene is TRBJ1-3, the V gene TRBV19; no clear D. V was shortened by 5 bases and J by 0 bases, with 14 bases between the two germline ends. This CDR3 has 16 amino acids. CDR1 is LNHDA, CDR2 SQIVND, per germline (reference sequence). Here the CDR3 reads CASSRAATSSGNTIYF. The DNA of the CDR3 is TGTGCCAGTAGTCGGGCAGCCACGAGCTCTGGAAACACCATATATTTT.

This clonotype appeared a few times. The V and J genes are TRBV20-1 and TRBJ1-5; D is uncertain. The CDR3 spans 14 residues. Trimming stripped 7 bases from V and 0 bases from J, with 13 bases between. The germline V gene has CDR1 DFQATT and CDR2 SNEGSKA (reference sequence). CDR3 residues: CSGKTGLSNQPQHF. DNA of the CDR3: TGCAGTGGGAAAACCGGGCTTAGCAATCAGCCCCAGCATTTT.

Ten or more counts support this clonotype. The chain links TRBV9 to TRBJ1-1, with a tentative D call TRBD1 (5 bases). The germline V gene has CDR1 SGDLS and CDR2 YYNGEE. The V end was cut by 2 bases, the J end by 3 bases, with 8 bases between. This CDR3 has 13 amino acids. CDR3 nucleotides: TGTGCCAGCAGCGTGGGGGGGGACACTGAAGCTTTCTTT. Protein: CASSVGGDTEAFF.

There are a few counts of this clonotype. The chain recombines TRBV6-1 with TRBJ1-2; the D is unclear. The CDR3 consists of 11 residues. Germline CDR1 reads MNHNS; CDR2 reads SASEGT. V lost 8 bases to trimming and J lost 5 bases, with 9 bases between them. CDR3 protein: CASSVSYGYTF. For the CDR3, the DNA is TGTGCCAGCTCCGTTTCATATGGCTACACCTTC.

The rearrangement uses TRBV4-3 and TRBJ1-1; a possible D gene is TRBD1 (6 bases). The CDR3 runs to 14 residues. The germline CDR1 and CDR2 sequences are LGHNA and YSLEER. The V and J ends lost 0 bases and 7 bases respectively, with 12 bases between them. The CDR3 DNA sequence: TGCGCCAGCAGCCAAGATCTGAGGGGGAGTGAAGCTTTCTTT. This gives the protein CASSQDLRGSEAFF.

The DNA of the CDR3 is TGTGCCTGGAGTAAGACAGGGAATGAGCAGTTCTTC. Encoded protein: CAWSKTGNEQFF. The rearrangement joins TRBV30 to TRBJ2-1, with 7 bases identical to TRBD1. Germline V lookup: CDR1 GTSNPN, CDR2 SVGIG (reference sequence). CDR3 size: 12 residues. V shed 2 bases and J 7 bases; nucleotides not matched to a gene: 2.

This clonotype was seen repeatedly, ten times or more. The genes are TRBV2 and TRBJ2-5; D uncertain. V lost 8 bases, J lost 2 bases, and 3 bases lay in between. The CDR3 totals 10 residues. Germline CDR1 and CDR2: SNHLY and FYNNEI. The CDR3 region is CASLQETQYF. The CDR3 coding sequence is TGTGCCAGCTTACAAGAGACCCAGTACTTC.

V and J are TRBV6-2 or TRBV6-3 and TRBJ1-3; perhaps TRBD1 as D (5 bases). The germline V gene has CDR1 MNHEY and CDR2 SVGEGT. Trimming took off 4 bases at V and 4 bases at J, with 17 bases between the two ends. The CDR3 totals 16 residues. The DNA of the CDR3 is TGTGCCAGCAGTTCCCCGCCTAGGGGTATCGGAAACACCATATATTTT. It specifies CASSSPPRGIGNTIYF.

The chain links TRBV29-1 to TRBJ2-3; 10 positions match TRBD1. The CDR3 is 16 amino acids. CDR1 is SQVTM and CDR2 is ANQGSEA in the germline V gene. The trim removed 0 bases at V and 3 bases at J, leaving 6 bases unmatched. The CDR3 here is CSVEDYQDRGTDTQYF. Written as DNA, the CDR3 is TGCAGCGTTGAAGATTATCAGGACAGGGGGACAGATACGCAGTATTTT.

This clonotype was detected many times. The rearrangement links TRBV11-1 to TRBJ1-6, with 7 bases identical to TRBD1. The CDR3 totals 16 residues. Trimming at V came to 2 bases and at J to 2 bases, leaving 3 bases not matched to a gene. Looked up from germline, CDR1 is SGHAT and CDR2 is FQDESV (reference sequence). The CDR3 spells CASSLRGTAYNSPLHF. CDR3 sequence (DNA): TGTGCCAGCAGCTTAAGGGGGACAGCCTATAATTCACCCCTCCACTTT.

At least ten counts were recorded for this clonotype. J is TRBJ2-5 and V is TRBV11-2, with D maybe TRBD2 (6 bases). V lost 3 bases and J lost 5, with 13 bases in between. Germline V gene sequence: CDR1 SGHAT, CDR2 FQNNGV. CDR3 length: 14 residues. The CDR3 region has the DNA TGTGCCAGCAGCTTCGAGCGGGTGGGGGAGACCCAGTACTTC. This sequence encodes CASSFERVGETQYF.

This clonotype appeared many times. The J gene is TRBJ1-1, the V gene TRBV28, with 10 nucleotides matching TRBD1. The germline gives CDR1 MDHEN, CDR2 SYDVKM. The CDR3 is 14 residues long. Losses at the gene ends were 3 bases for V and 8 bases for J; bases not matched to a gene: 6. DNA for the CDR3: TGTGCCAGCAGTTTCCCGAGGACAGGGGGGGAAGCTTTCTTT. Translated, it gives CASSFPRTGGEAFF.

This chain joins TRBV3-1 and TRBJ2-1, with 8 bases lining up with TRBD2. The J segment lost 8 bases and the V segment lost 4 bases, leaving 10 bases of the junction unmatched. The CDR3 totals 15 residues. The germline CDR1 and CDR2 sequences are LGHDT and YNNKEL (reference sequence). The CDR3 is CASSLRGGLVDEQFF. CDR3 sequence (DNA): TGTGCCAGCAGCCTCCGGGGGGGGCTAGTGGATGAGCAGTTCTTC.

The chain couples TRBV20-1 to TRBJ2-7; TRBD1 might be the D (6 bases). CDR1 is DFQATT, CDR2 SNEGSKA, per germline (reference sequence). Deletions cut 7 bases from V and 6 bases from J, with 22 bases between. This CDR3 has 14 residues. As DNA, the CDR3 is TGCAGTGGTTGTGGGGCAGGGGATTGCCCCGAGCAGTACTTC. It specifies CSGCGAGDCPEQYF.

CDR3 sequence reads: CSAFNRDGNSPLHF. The CDR3 DNA reads as TGCAGTGCCTTTAACCGGGACGGCAATTCACCCCTCCACTTT. The V and J genes are TRBV20-1 and TRBJ1-6; TRBD1 is a possible D gene (5 bases). V lost 6 bases and J lost 7, with 16 bases in between. The CDR3 has 14 residues. Germline CDR1 reads DFQATT; CDR2 reads SNEGSKA (reference sequence).

This chain uses TRBV10-3 with TRBJ1-2, with D unclear. CDR3 length equals 15 residues. Trimming cost V 10 bases and J 0 bases, with 18 bases left between them. Germline V gives CDR1 ENHRY, CDR2 SYGVKD. In DNA form, the CDR3 reads TGTGCCACCCACCGCGGATCGGACCCTAACTATGGCTACACCTTC. Its translation is CATHRGSDPNYGYTF.

This chain uses TRBV28 with TRBJ1-6; maybe TRBD1 (6 bases). The germline V gene has CDR1 MDHEN and CDR2 SYDVKM. The CDR3 loop spans 15 amino acids. The V and J ends lost 8 bases and 7 bases respectively, with 18 bases between them. The CDR3 nucleotides read TGTGCCAGCGCTGCTACCGACAGGAAAAATTCACCCCTCCACTTT. Its protein product is CASAATDRKNSPLHF.

The V gene is TRBV28, the J gene TRBJ1-1; a weak D match, TRBD1 (5 bases). The germline V and J ends were trimmed by 0 bases and 3 bases, with 8 bases remaining between them. This CDR3 has 14 residues. Germline CDR1 MDHEN, CDR2 SYDVKM. Here the CDR3 reads CASSLWGEDTEAFF. DNA of the CDR3: TGTGCCAGCAGTTTATGGGGGGAGGACACTGAAGCTTTCTTT.

This clonotype was seen more than once but under ten times. The CDR3 nucleotides are TGCGCCAGCAGCTTCGGGACGGACCACACTGAAGCTTTCTTT. Protein sequence: CASSFGTDHTEAFF. This sequence joins TRBV5-1 and TRBJ1-1; a weak D match, TRBD1 (5 bases). The CDR3 has 14 residues. Germline values: CDR1 SGHRS, CDR2 YFSETQ. Trimming stripped 2 bases from V and 3 bases from J, with 11 bases between.

Note on this clonotype: A read error may produce the germline difference seen at one junction end. The V gene is TRBV6-9, the J gene TRBJ1-5; D is undetermined. The CDR3 extends over 13 amino acids. The germline V gene has CDR1 MNHGY and CDR2 SVAAGI. CDR3 in amino acids: CAGSWEENQPQHF. The CDR3, as DNA: TGTGCCGGCAGTTGGGAAGAAAATCAGCCCCAGCATTTT.

The rearrangement links TRBV19 to TRBJ2-6, with D perhaps TRBD2 (5 bases). The CDR3 is 17 amino acids. The ends were cut back, 1 base at V and 0 bases at J, with 10 bases in the middle. CDR1 and CDR2 from the germline V gene are LNHDA and SQIVND (reference sequence). The CDR3 spells CASSIGQEGSGANVLTF. The CDR3 nucleotides read TGTGCCAGTAGTATAGGACAAGAGGGCTCTGGGGCCAACGTCCTGACTTTC. Full variable domain (missing parts from reference TRBV19 and TRBJ2-6): DGGITQSPKYLFRKEGQNVTLSCEQNLNHDAMYWYRQDPGQGLRLIYYSQIVNDFQKGDIAEGYSVSREKKESFPLTVTSAQKNPTAFYLCASSIGQEGSGANVLTFGAGSRLTVL.

This clonotype was detected ten times or more. The V call is TRBV7-6, the J call TRBJ1-1; perhaps TRBD1 as D (6 bases). This CDR3 spans 14 amino acids. Deletions cut 5 bases from V and 4 bases from J, with 14 bases between. Germline loops: CDR1 SGHVS, CDR2 FNYEAQ. The CDR3 sequence is CASSREGGRTEAFF. DNA of the CDR3: TGTGCCAGCAGCAGGGAGGGGGGGCGCACTGAAGCTTTCTTT.

The sample holds many counts of this clonotype. This chain uses TRBV12-3 or TRBV12-4 with TRBJ2-5; tentatively, D is TRBD1 or TRBD2 (5 bases each). The ends were cut back, 3 bases at V and 2 bases at J, with 16 bases in the middle. The CDR3 loop spans 16 amino acids. The CDR3 region has the DNA TGTGCCAGCAGTTTGGCCGGGGCCGTCCTACAAGAGACCCAGTACTTC. Its protein product is CASSLAGAVLQETQYF.